This T cell receptor beta chain was profiled in a study of TIL therapy for anti-PD-1-resistant metastatic lung cancer. Indicated time point: pre-treatment sample, taken before nivolumab and TIL therapy. Tumor tissue came from excised metastases, mostly pleural nodules or supraclavicular lymph nodes. V was cut by 3 bases and J by 5 bases, with 15 bases left in between. The CDR3 sequence is 15 residues long. Germline CDR1 is SGHTS and CDR2 is YDEGEE. The libraries were made with immunoSEQ v3. Only in-frame clones appear in the TCRdb table, and some are missing; sequencing was by immunoSEQ multiplex PCR. The sample holds tens of thousands of clones, less than 85% seen once.

Material: tumor tissue, obtained at baseline. The clonotype was recovered from a person aged 25 to 85 with non-small cell lung cancer. The rearrangement links TRBV5-8 to TRBJ2-1, with D unclear. CDR3 protein: CASSYSRSKHNEQFF. CDR3 nucleotides: TGTGCCAGCAGCTATTCCCGATCCAAGCACAATGAGCAGTTCTTC.